Following are 19 T cell receptor beta chains from one sample sequenced in a study of beta chain features in type 1 diabetes. Study results and limitations: The study found moderately but significantly shorter TCRB CDR3s in all four CD4+ subsets of Type 1 diabetes patients.

As every portion of the isolated RNA was reverse transcribed, the sequencing read expressed TCRB transcripts. Sequencing was performed with immunoSEQ multiplex PCR; in TCRdb, only in-frame clones are kept and a portion is missing. Counted here are approximately 150,000 clones, 9% occurring once; the ten biggest clones make up 0.75%. These receptors' targets are unknown. The material sequenced was central memory CD4+ T cells from blood. These receptors were taken from a man aged 30 to 45 with type 1 diabetes.

The chain combines TRBV6-5 with TRBJ2-4, with 7 bases aligning to TRBD1. CDR1 is MNHEY, CDR2 SVGAGI, per germline. The CDR3 contains 12 residues. V lost 6 bases to trimming and J lost 7 bases; unmatched junction nucleotides: 3. As DNA, the CDR3 is TGTGCCAGCAGGGACAGGTTCAACATTCAGTACTTC. It translates to CASRDRFNIQYF.

V gene TRBV2 combines with J gene TRBJ1-1, with TRBD1 identical over 7 bases. The CDR3 has 13 residues. Trimming removed 7 bases from V and 7 bases from J; junction bases left unmatched: 9. The V gene's germline CDR1 is SNHLY and CDR2 FYNNEI. The CDR3 loop is CASKGQNFVEAFF. The DNA of the CDR3 is TGTGCCAGCAAGGGACAGAACTTCGTTGAAGCTTTCTTT.

The rearrangement joins TRBV2 to TRBJ1-5, with D perhaps matching TRBD1 (5 bases). The germline V gene encodes CDR1 SNHLY and CDR2 FYNNEI. This CDR3 has 15 residues. Trimming took off 4 bases at V and 5 bases at J, with 15 bases between the two ends. CDR3 protein: CASSGARQGYQPQHF. As DNA, the CDR3 is TGTGCCAGCAGTGGGGCCCGGCAGGGCTATCAGCCCCAGCATTTT.

The chain carries TRBV6-5 and TRBJ2-5; D unresolved. V dropped 5 bases and J dropped 0 bases, with 10 bases sitting between them. This CDR3 has 14 residues. Germline CDR1 is MNHEY and CDR2 is SVGAGI. CDR3 sequence reads: CASSEESYQETQYF. In DNA, the CDR3 is TGTGCCAGCAGTGAAGAGTCCTACCAAGAGACCCAGTACTTC.

This clone was seen a few times. V gene TRBV2 combines with J gene TRBJ2-3, with D maybe TRBD1 (6 bases). Looked up from germline, CDR1 is SNHLY and CDR2 is FYNNEI. V lost 8 bases and J lost 5, with 14 bases in between. This CDR3 comprises 13 residues. CDR3 DNA sequence: TGTGCCAGCGGGGCAGGGGTGGAAGATACGCAGTATTTT. This encodes CASGAGVEDTQYF.

This clone has only a few counts. The rearrangement joins TRBV5-1 to TRBJ1-2; D remains unclear. Germline V CDR1 and CDR2: SGHRS, YFSETQ. The CDR3 consists of 16 residues. V dropped 0 bases and J dropped 0 bases, with 12 bases sitting between them. The CDR3 coding sequence is TGCGCCAGCAGCTTGGGGAGTGGTAAAGCTAACTATGGCTACACCTTC. Protein sequence: CASSLGSGKANYGYTF.

The chain joins TRBV28 to TRBJ1-2; unclear D gene. This CDR3 is 13 amino acids long. Between the trimmed V and J ends, which lost 10 bases and 5 bases, there was a span of 17 bases. The V gene's germline CDR1 is MDHEN and CDR2 SYDVKM. CDR3 sequence (DNA): TGTGCCACGCGAGAAGGCGCCGGGTATGGCTACACCTTC. Encoded protein: CATREGAGYGYTF.

This clone was seen only a few times. V is TRBV5-5 and J is TRBJ2-5, with D perhaps matching TRBD1 (5 bases). The V end was cut by 0 bases, the J end by 2 bases, with 5 bases between. Per germline, CDR1 SGHKS and CDR2 YYEKEE (reference sequence). The CDR3 totals 13 residues. CDR3 DNA: TGTGCCAGCAGCTTGGGACAGCAAGAGACCCAGTACTTC. Translation: CASSLGQQETQYF.

This clone was seen a handful of times. The chain links TRBV7-2 to TRBJ2-1; TRBD2 matches at 10 bases. The CDR3 loop spans 14 amino acids. J gave up 10 bases and V 3 bases, and 6 bases lay outside the gene matches. CDR1 and CDR2 (germline): SGHTA, FQGNSA. CDR3 sequence reads: CASSLAGTSAEQFF. The CDR3 nucleotides are TGTGCCAGCAGCTTGGCCGGGACTAGCGCCGAGCAGTTCTTC.

This chain links TRBV6-5 with TRBJ2-5; D gene uncertain. Germline V CDR1 and CDR2: MNHEY, SVGAGI. The V and J ends lost 0 bases and 1 base respectively, with 9 bases between them. CDR3 size: 15 residues. CDR3 residues: CASSYSTQRQETQYF. For the CDR3, the DNA is TGTGCCAGCAGTTACTCGACCCAGCGCCAAGAGACCCAGTACTTC.

This clone was counted ten times or more. This sequence joins TRBV28 and TRBJ2-7; TRBD1 is a possible D gene (6 bases). This CDR3 has 14 residues. Trimming left V 6 bases short and J 3 bases short, with 15 bases between. The V gene's germline CDR1 is MDHEN and CDR2 SYDVKM. This chain's CDR3 is CASRIGQGFYEQYF. The DNA for the CDR3 is TGTGCCAGCAGGATTGGGCAGGGGTTCTACGAGCAGTACTTC.

This chain uses TRBV18 with TRBJ1-4; TRBD1 aligns across 7 bases. Losses at the gene ends were 5 bases for V and 4 bases for J; bases not matched to a gene: 10. The CDR3 is made up of 16 amino acids. Per germline, CDR1 KGHSH and CDR2 LQKENI. In DNA, the CDR3 is TGTGCCAGCTCAAGCCTAGAGACAGGGCTTAATGAAAAACTGTTTTTT. As protein: CASSSLETGLNEKLFF.

Only a few counts were recorded for this clone. The rearrangement joins TRBV10-3 to TRBJ1-5; no definite D call. The germline gives CDR1 ENHRY, CDR2 SYGVKD. The CDR3 totals 15 residues. V gave up 0 bases and J gave up 3 bases, with 9 bases separating them. CDR3 in DNA: TGTGCCATCAGTGAGTCAATATTCTCCAATCAGCCCCAGCATTTT. Its translation: CAISESIFSNQPQHF.

This chain connects TRBV7-3 to TRBJ2-1, with D maybe TRBD2 (6 bases). CDR3 length: 13 amino acids. Germline lookup yields CDR1 SGHTA and CDR2 FQGTGA. The V and J ends lost 5 bases and 8 bases respectively, with 13 bases between them. CDR3: CASSQRGGDEQFF. The CDR3 DNA sequence: TGTGCCAGCAGCCAAAGAGGAGGGGATGAGCAGTTCTTC.

In this sample, this clone turned up a few times. The chain links TRBV15 to TRBJ1-1, with D uncertain. V shed 0 bases and J shed 5 bases, with 16 bases lying between them. The CDR3 covers 16 residues. CDR1 LNHNV and CDR2 YYDKDF come from the germline V gene (reference sequence). CDR3 DNA sequence: TGTGCCACCAGCAGAGATCGGGCGGGAGTGGCGACTGAAGCTTTCTTT. Its translation: CATSRDRAGVATEAFF.

The chain employs TRBV4-3 and TRBJ1-1; 8 bases map to TRBD1. The CDR3 covers 14 residues. The ends lost 4 bases at V and 4 bases at J; junction bases unmatched: 5. Germline assignment: CDR1 LGHNA and CDR2 YSLEER. This chain's CDR3 is CASSPGQGSTEAFF. As DNA, the CDR3 is TGCGCCAGCAGCCCTGGACAGGGATCCACTGAAGCTTTCTTT.

The chain combines TRBV10-2 with TRBJ1-2; 7 bases are a match to TRBD1. From germline, CDR1 is WSHSY and CDR2 SAAADI. The CDR3 spans 14 residues. Trimming took 4 bases from V and 0 from J; bases not matched to a gene: 2. CDR3 region: CASSVQGSNYGYTF. For the CDR3, the DNA is TGCGCCAGCAGTGTACAGGGGTCTAACTATGGCTACACCTTC.

This clone came up a few times. In nucleotides, the CDR3 is TGCGCCAGCAGCTTGGCCTCAGGGTCAGGCGAAAAACTGTTTTTT. Encoded protein: CASSLASGSGEKLFF. The V call is TRBV5-1, the J call TRBJ1-4; maybe TRBD1 (5 bases). V lost 0 bases and J lost 8, with 14 bases in between. CDR3 length: 15 amino acids. Germline CDR1 and CDR2: SGHRS and YFSETQ.

The chain carries TRBV6-5 and TRBJ2-7; 7 bases map to TRBD1. Germline V gene data show CDR1 as MNHEY and CDR2 as SVGAGI. V dropped 6 bases and J dropped 7; count of bases not matched to a gene: 9. CDR3 size: 13 residues. In DNA, the CDR3 is TGTGCCAGCAGGGCGACAGGGACGAATGAGCAGTACTTC. Translation gives CASRATGTNEQYF.